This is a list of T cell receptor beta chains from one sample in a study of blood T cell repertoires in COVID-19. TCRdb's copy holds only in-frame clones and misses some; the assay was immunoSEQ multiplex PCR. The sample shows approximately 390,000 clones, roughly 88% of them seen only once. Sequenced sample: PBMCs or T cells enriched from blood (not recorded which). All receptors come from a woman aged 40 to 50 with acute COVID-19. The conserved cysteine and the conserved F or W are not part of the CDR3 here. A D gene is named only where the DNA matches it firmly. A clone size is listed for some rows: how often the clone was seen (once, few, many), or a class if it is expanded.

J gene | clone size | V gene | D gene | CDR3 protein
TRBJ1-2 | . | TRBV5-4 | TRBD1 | ASSLDGTVSSYGYT
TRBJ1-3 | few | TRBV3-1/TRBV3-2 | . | ASSQPLGPGNTIY
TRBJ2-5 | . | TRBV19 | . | ASSTTRQETQY
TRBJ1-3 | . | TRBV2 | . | ASSTRSSGNTIY
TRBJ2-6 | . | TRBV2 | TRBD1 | ASSERGDRGLRGANVLT
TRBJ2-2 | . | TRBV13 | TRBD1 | ASSSRDRRPNTGELF
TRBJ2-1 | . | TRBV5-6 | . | ASRSVGSSYNEQF
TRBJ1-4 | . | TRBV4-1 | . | ASSKERTFATNEKLF
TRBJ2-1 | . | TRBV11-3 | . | ASSPLTSPVNEQF
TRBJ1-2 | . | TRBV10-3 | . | AISSGSANYGYT
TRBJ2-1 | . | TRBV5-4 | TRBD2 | ASSYSGVEQF
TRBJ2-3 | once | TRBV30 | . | AWRTGTSTDTQY
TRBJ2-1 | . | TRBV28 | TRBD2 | ASSFIQRGGREQF
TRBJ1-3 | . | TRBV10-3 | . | AISESGPSGNTIY
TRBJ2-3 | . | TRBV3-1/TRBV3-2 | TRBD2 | ASSQDLGGSTDTQY
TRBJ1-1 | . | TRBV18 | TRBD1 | ASSPAPWARGREKAEAF
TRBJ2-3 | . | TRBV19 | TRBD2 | ASSTHTSGYTDTQY
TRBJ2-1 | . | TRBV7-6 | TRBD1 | ASSPLGQGGQF
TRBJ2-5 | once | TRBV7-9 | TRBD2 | ASSLLAAQETQY
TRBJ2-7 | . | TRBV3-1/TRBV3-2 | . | ASTTGGLSHEQY
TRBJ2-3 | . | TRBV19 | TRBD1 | ASSGYRGPTDTQY
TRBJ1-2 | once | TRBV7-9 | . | ASSLVSTVKLA
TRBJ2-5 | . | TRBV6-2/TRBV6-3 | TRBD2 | ASSYSKTGTSGRETQY
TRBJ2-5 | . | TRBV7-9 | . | ASSLDRRQETQY
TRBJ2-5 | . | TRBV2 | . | ASREGWSRGAQQETQY
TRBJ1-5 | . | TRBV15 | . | ATRRGGGDNQPQH
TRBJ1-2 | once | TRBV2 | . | ASSEVYGGGYGYT
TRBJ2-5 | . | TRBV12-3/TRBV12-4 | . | ASSLAALWTQY
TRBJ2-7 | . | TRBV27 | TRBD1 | ASSLTGASHEQY
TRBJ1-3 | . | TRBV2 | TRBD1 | AGTTGTVNTIY
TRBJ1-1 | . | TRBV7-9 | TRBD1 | ASRPRQGPGRTYTEAF
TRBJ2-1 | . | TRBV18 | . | ASSPGTFNEQF
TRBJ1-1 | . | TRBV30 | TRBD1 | AQRQGAGMNTEAF
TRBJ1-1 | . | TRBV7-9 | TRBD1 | ASSSDRDNTEAF
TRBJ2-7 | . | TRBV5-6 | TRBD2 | ASSLFELAVDYEQY
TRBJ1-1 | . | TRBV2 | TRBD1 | ASMIDRGRMNTEAF
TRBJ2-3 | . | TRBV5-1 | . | ASSLGQKTSTDTQY
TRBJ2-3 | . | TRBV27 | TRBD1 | ATLGQGTDTQY
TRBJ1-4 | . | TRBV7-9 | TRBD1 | ASSSDRGRREKLF
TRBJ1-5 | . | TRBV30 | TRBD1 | AWSAGQGINQPQH
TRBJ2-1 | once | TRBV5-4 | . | ASSLSRGNYNEQF
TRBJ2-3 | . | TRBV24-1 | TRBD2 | ATSEPPVAGNTDTQY
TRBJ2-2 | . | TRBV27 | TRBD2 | ASSFTRLAGNTGELF
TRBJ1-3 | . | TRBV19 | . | ASSIRVQNSGNTIY
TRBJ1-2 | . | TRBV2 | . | ASSEARGSYGYT
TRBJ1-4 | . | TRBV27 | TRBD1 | ASSRTTGGNEKLF
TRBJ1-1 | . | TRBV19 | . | ASSIVQGMNTEAF
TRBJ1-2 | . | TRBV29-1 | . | SVELANYGYT
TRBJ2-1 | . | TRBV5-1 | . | ASSSTTGDSYNEQF
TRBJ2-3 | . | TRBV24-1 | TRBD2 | ATSDPRAGEGDTQY
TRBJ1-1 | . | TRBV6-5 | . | ASHRGGVRNTEAF
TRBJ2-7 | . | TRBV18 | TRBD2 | ASSPGLTNEQY
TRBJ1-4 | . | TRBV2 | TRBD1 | ASSLFWGQGGPNEKLF